This T cell receptor beta chain was sequenced for a study of T cells in women clearing cervical HPV infection. Study-wide background: Cases were women with histologically confirmed HPV16-related CIN3 or worse, including 2 invasive cancers. Only a few women had HLA typing results available.

The repertoire was sequenced with immunoSEQ multiplex PCR; TCRdb's copy has only in-frame clones and lacks some. The sample shows more than 15,000 clones, and approximately 15% sits with its ten largest clones. The clonotype comes from a woman between 18 and 75 years old with a cervical HPV16 infection that either progressed to CIN3+ or cleared (not recorded which). Sequencing was carried out using blood buffy coat.

The CDR3 bases that were read are TGTGCCTGGAGTGTGGGACATTGGGAA. Protein: CAWSVGHWE. The whole CDR3 is CAWSVGHWEAFF. The chain has TRBV30 and TRBJ1-1, with D possibly TRBD1 on 6 matching bases. Sequencing ends 3 residues short of the CDR3 end; the germline J gene provides the rest. The CDR3 is 12 amino acids. Per the germline V gene, CDR1 is GTSNPN and CDR2 is SVGIG (reference sequence).